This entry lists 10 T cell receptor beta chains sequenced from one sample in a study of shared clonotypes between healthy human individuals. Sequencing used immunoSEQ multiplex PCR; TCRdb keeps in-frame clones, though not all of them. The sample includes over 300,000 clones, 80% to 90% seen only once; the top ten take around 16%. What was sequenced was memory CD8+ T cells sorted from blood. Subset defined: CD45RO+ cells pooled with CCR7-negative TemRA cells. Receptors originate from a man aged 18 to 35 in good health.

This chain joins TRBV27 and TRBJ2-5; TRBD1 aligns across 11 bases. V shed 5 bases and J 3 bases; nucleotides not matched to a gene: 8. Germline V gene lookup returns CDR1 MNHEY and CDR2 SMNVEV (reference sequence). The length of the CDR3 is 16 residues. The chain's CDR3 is CASSLGTGGLKETQYF. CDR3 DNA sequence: TGTGCCAGCAGTCTCGGGACAGGGGGTTTGAAAGAGACCCAGTACTTC.

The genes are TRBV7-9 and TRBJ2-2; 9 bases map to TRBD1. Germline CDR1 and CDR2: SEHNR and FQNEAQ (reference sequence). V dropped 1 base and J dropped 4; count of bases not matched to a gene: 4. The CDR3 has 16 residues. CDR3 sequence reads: CASSLELDRGTGELFF. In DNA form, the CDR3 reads TGTGCCAGCAGCTTAGAGTTGGACAGGGGCACCGGGGAGCTGTTTTTT.

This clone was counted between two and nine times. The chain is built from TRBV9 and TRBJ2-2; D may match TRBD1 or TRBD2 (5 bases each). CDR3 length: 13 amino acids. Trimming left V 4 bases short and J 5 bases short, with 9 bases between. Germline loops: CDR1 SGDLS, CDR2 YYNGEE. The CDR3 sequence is CASSPWGTGELFF. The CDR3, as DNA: TGTGCCAGCAGCCCTTGGGGGACCGGGGAGCTGTTTTTT. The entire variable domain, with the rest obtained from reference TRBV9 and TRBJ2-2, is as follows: DSGVTQTPKHLITATGQRVTLRCSPRSGDLSVYWYQQSLDQGLQFLIQYYNGEERAKGNILERFSAQQFPDLHSELNLSSLELGDSALYFCASSPWGTGELFFGEGSRLTVL.

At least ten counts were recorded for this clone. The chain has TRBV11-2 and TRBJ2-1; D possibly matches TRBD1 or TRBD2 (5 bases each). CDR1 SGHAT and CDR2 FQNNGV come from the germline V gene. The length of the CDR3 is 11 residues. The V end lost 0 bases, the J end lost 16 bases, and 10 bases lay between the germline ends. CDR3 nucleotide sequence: TGTGCCAGCAGCTTAGAGGGGACGTCATTCTTC. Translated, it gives CASSLEGTSFF.

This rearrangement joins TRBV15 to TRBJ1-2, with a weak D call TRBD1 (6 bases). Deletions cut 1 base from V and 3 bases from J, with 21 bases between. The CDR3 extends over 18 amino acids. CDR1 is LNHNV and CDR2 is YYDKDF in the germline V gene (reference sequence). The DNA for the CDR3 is TGTGCCACCAGCAGAGGATTGTCCAGGGACACTTCGGACTATGGCTACACCTTC. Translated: CATSRGLSRDTSDYGYTF.

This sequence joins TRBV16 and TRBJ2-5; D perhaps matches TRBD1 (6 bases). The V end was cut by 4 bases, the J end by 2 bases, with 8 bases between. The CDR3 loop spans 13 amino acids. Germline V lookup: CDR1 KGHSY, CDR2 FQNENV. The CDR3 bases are TGTGCCAGCAGCCCTGGACAGCAAGAGACCCAGTACTTC. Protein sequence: CASSPGQQETQYF.

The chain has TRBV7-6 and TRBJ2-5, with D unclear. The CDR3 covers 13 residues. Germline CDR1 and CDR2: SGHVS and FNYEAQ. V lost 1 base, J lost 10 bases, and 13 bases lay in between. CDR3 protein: CASSLGWVTLQYF. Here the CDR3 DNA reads TGTGCCAGCAGCTTAGGATGGGTTACACTCCAGTACTTC.

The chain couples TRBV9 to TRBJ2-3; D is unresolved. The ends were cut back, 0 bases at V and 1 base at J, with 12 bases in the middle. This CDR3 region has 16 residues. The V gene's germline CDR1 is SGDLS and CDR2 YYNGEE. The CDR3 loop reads CASSVARLLGTDTQYF. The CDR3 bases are TGTGCCAGCAGCGTAGCTAGGTTGCTCGGCACAGATACGCAGTATTTT.

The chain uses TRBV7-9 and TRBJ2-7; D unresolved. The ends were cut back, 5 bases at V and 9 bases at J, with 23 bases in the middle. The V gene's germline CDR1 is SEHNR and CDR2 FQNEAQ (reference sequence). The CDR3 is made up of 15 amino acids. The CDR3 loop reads CASSHSRSLDDVQYF. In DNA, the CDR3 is TGTGCCAGCAGCCATAGTAGGAGTTTAGATGATGTGCAGTACTTC.

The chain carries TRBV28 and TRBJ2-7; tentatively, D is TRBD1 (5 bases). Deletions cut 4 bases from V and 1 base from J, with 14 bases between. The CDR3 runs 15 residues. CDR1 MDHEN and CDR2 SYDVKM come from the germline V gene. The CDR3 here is CASSSPARDSYEQYF. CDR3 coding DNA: TGTGCCAGCAGTTCCCCGGCCAGGGATTCCTACGAGCAGTACTTC.